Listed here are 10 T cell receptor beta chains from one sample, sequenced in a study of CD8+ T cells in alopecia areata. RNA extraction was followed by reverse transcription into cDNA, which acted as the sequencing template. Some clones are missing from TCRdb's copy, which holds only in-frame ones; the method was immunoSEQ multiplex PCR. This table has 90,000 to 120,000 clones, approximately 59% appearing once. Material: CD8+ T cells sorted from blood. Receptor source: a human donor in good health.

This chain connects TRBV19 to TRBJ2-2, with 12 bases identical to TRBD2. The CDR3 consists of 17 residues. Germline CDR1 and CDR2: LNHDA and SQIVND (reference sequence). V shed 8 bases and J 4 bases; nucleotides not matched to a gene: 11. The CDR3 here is CASSTSGGYLFTGELFF. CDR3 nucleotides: TGTGCCAGTTCGACTAGCGGGGGATACCTCTTCACCGGGGAGCTGTTTTTT.

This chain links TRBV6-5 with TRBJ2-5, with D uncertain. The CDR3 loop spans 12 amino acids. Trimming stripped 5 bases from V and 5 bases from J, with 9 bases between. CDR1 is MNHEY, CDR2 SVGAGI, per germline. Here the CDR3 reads CASSPSGETQYF. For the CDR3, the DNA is TGTGCCAGCAGTCCCTCCGGGGAGACCCAGTACTTC.

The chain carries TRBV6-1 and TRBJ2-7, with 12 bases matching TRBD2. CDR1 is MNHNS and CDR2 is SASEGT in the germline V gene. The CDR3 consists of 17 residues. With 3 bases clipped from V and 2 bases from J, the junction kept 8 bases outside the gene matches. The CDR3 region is CASSEFPTSGGAYEQYF. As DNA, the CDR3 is TGTGCCAGCAGTGAGTTTCCGACTAGCGGGGGTGCCTACGAGCAGTACTTC.

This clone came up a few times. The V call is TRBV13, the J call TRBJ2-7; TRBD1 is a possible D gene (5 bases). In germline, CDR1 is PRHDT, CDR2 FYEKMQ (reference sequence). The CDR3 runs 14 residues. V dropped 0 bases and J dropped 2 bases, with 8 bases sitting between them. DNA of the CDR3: TGTGCCAGCAGCTTAGGACGGACAACCTACGAGCAGTACTTC. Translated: CASSLGRTTYEQYF.

The CDR3 nucleotides are TGTGCCAGTAGTATGGGAGGGGGAGCTCAGCCCCAGCATTTT. This sequence encodes CASSMGGGAQPQHF. The chain combines TRBV19 with TRBJ1-5, with D tentatively TRBD1 (6 bases). CDR1 is LNHDA, CDR2 SQIVND, per germline (reference sequence). Between the trimmed V and J ends, which lost 3 bases and 6 bases, there was a span of 12 bases. The CDR3 is 14 residues long.

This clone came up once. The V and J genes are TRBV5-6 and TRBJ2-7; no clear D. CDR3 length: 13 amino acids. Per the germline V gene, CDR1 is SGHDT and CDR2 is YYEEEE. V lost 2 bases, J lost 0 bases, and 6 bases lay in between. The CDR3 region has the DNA TGTGCCAGCAGCTTAGTGAGCTCCTACGAGCAGTACTTC. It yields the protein CASSLVSSYEQYF.

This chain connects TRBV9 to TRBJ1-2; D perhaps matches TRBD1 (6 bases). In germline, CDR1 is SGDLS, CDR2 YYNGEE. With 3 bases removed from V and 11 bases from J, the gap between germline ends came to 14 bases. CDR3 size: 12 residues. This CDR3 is CASSASTGPYTF. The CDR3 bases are TGTGCCAGCAGCGCAAGTACAGGGCCTTACACCTTC. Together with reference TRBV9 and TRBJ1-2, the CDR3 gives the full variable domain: DSGVTQTPKHLITATGQRVTLRCSPRSGDLSVYWYQQSLDQGLQFLIQYYNGEERAKGNILERFSAQQFPDLHSELNLSSLELGDSALYFCASSASTGPYTFGSGTRLTVV.

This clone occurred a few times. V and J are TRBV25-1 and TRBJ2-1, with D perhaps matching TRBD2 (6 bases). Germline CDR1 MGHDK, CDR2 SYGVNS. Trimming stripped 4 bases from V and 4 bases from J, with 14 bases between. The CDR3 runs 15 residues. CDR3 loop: CASSVRAGGYNEQFF. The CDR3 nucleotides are TGTGCCAGCAGTGTAAGAGCGGGCGGATACAATGAGCAGTTCTTC. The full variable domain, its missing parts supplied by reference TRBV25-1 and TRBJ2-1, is EADIYQTPRYLVIGTGKKITLECSQTMGHDKMYWYQQDPGMELHLIHYSYGVNSTEKGDLSSESTVSRIRTEHFPLTLESARPSHTSQYLCASSVRAGGYNEQFFGPGTRLTVL.

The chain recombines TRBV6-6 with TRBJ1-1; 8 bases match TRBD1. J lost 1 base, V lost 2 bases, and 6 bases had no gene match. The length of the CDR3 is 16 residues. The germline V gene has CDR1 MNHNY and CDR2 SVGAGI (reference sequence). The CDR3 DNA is TGTGCCAGCAGTTACACTAACAGGGGGACGAACACTGAAGCTTTCTTT. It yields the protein CASSYTNRGTNTEAFF.

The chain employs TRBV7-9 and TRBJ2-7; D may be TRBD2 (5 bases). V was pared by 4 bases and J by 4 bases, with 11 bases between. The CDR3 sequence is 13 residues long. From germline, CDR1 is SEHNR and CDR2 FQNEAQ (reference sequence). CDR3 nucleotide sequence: TGTGCCAGCAGCTCTAGCTGGTCGTACGAGCAGTACTTC. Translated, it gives CASSSSWSYEQYF.